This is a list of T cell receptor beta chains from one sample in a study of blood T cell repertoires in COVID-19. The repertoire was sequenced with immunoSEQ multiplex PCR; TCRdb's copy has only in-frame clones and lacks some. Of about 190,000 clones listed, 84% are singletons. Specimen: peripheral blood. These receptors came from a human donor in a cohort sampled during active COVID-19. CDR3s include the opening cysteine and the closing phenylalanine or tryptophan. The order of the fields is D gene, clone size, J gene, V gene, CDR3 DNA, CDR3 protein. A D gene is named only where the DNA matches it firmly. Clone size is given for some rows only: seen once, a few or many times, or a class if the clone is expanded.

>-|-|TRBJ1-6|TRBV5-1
TGCGCCAGCAGTGAGCCGGGTTTGCCCCTCCACTTT
CASSEPGLPLHF
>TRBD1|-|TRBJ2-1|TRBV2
TGTGCCAGCAAAGTTGGCAGGGGGCGAGGTTCCTACAATGAGCAGTTCTTC
CASKVGRGRGSYNEQFF
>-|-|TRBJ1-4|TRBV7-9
TGTGCCAGCAGCCAAAGCGGCGGATCTAATGAAAAACTGTTTTTT
CASSQSGGSNEKLFF
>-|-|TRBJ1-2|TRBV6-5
TGTGCCAGCAGCCTCACAGGGAACTATGGCTACACCTTC
CASSLTGNYGYTF
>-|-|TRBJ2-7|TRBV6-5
TGTGCCGCCGCAAACGGGAGAACCTACGAGCAGTACTTC
CAAANGRTYEQYF
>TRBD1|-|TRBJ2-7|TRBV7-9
TGTGCCAGCAGCTTAGCGGGACAGCAGGCGGGTGAGCAGTACTTC
CASSLAGQQAGEQYF
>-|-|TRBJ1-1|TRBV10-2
TGCGCCAGCACCCGAGGGGGGGACACTGAAGCTTTCTTT
CASTRGGDTEAFF
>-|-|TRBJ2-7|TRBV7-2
TGTGCCAGCAGCCTAAACTACGAGCAGTACTTC
CASSLNYEQYF
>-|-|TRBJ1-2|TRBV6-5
TGTGCCAGCAGTTTTCGGGGCTATGGCTACACCTTC
CASSFRGYGYTF
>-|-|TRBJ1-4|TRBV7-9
TGTGCCAGCAGCTTAGCTGAGGTGGGGGGAGAAAAACTGTTTTTT
CASSLAEVGGEKLFF
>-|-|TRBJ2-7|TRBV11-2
TGTGCCAGCAGCCCGAGTTACGAGCAGTACTTC
CASSPSYEQYF
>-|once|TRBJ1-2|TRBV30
TGTGCCTGGAGCGCGGACAGCTATGGCTACACCTTC
CAWSADSYGYTF
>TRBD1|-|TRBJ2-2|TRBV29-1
TGCAGCGGGGGGACAGCCATCACCGGGGAGCTGTTTTTT
CSGGTAITGELFF
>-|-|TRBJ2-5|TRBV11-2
TGTGCCAGCAGCGCGGGACACCAAGAGACCCAGTACTTC
CASSAGHQETQYF
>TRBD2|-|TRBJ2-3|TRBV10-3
TGTGCCATCAGGCGGGAGGCAGACACAGATACGCAGTATTTT
CAIRREADTDTQYF
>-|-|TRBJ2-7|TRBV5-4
TGTGCCAGCAGCTTAGAGAGCGGGTTCGGCGAGCAGTACTTC
CASSLESGFGEQYF
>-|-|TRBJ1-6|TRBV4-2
TGTGCCAGCAGCCAAGACCCCTCGGTTTCACCCCTCCACTTT
CASSQDPSVSPLHF
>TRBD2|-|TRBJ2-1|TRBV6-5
TGTGCCAGCAAGCGATTAGCGGGAGGGCCAGGGGAGCAGTTCTTC
CASKRLAGGPGEQFF